The 17 T cell receptor beta chains below were found in one sample sequenced in a study of T cell repertoires in cytomegalovirus infection. The antigens for these receptors are not known. TCRdb re-analysed the reads in MiXCR, keeping a single row per CDR3 protein. The sample includes about 920,000 distinct CDR3 sequences, approximately 32% of them seen just once. The specimen comprised cultured CD8+ T cells from PBMCs, sampled from culture after CMV antigen stimulation. Every receptor here comes from a human donor in good health (CMV status not recorded). Some clones in this sample may be carry-over from other donors' samples.

V usage is TRBV15 and J usage is TRBJ2-1; 10 positions match TRBD2. Trimming cost V 1 base and J 6 bases; bases outside gene matches: 6. Germline-derived CDR1 and CDR2 are LNHNV and YYDKDF (reference sequence). The length of the CDR3 is 16 residues. The CDR3 protein is CATSRVRSGGVNEQFF. CDR3 bases: TGTGCCACCAGCAGAGTCCGGAGCGGGGGGGTCAATGAGCAGTTCTTC. The complete variable domain, with remaining parts taken from reference TRBV15 and TRBJ2-1, reads DAMVIQNPRYQVTQFGKPVTLSCSQTLNHNVMYWYQQKSSQAPKLLFHYYDKDFNNEADTPDNFQSRRPNTSFCFLDIRSPGLGDTAMYLCATSRVRSGGVNEQFFGPGTRLTVL.

This clonotype appeared many times. The V call is TRBV12-3 or TRBV12-4, the J call TRBJ2-1; TRBD1 aligns across 11 bases. Unmatched junction bases numbered 11, after V lost 3 bases and J lost 1 base. CDR3 size: 19 residues. The CDR3 is CASSFSGTGGTVSYNEQFF. The CDR3 coding sequence is TGTGCCAGCAGTTTTTCCGGGACAGGGGGTACGGTATCCTACAATGAGCAGTTCTTC.

V usage is TRBV4-1 and J usage is TRBJ1-1, with D uncertain. Germline V gene lookup returns CDR1 MGHRA and CDR2 YSYEKL. The CDR3 length is 14 residues. Trimming shortened V by 3 bases and J by 1 base, and 9 bases separated the two germline ends. Here the CDR3 reads CASSHTNRNTEAFF. CDR3 nucleotide sequence: TGCGCCAGCAGCCATACCAATCGGAACACTGAAGCTTTCTTT.

The chain is built from TRBV3-1 and TRBJ2-1, with D uncertain. The CDR3 contains 14 residues. V dropped 5 bases and J dropped 3 bases, with 11 bases sitting between them. Germline CDR1 reads LGHDT; CDR2 reads YNNKEL (reference sequence). CDR3 nucleotides: TGTGCCAGCAGCACCCCGTCTAGCTACAATGAGCAGTTCTTC. It codes for CASSTPSSYNEQFF.

V gene TRBV11-2 combines with J gene TRBJ1-4; TRBD1 matches 10 bases. The J segment lost 8 bases and the V segment lost 5 bases, leaving 5 bases of the junction unmatched. This CDR3 comprises 14 residues. Germline assignment: CDR1 SGHAT and CDR2 FQNNGV. CDR3 residues: CASSETGGDEKLFF. In DNA form, the CDR3 reads TGTGCCAGCAGCGAGACAGGGGGCGACGAAAAACTGTTTTTT.

This clonotype was picked up a small number of times. The V and J genes are TRBV27 and TRBJ2-1; a possible D gene is TRBD2 (7 bases). CDR1 and CDR2 from the germline V gene are MNHEY and SMNVEV (reference sequence). V lost 0 bases and J lost 0, with 12 bases in between. The CDR3 sequence is 17 residues long. CDR3 sequence (DNA): TGTGCCAGCAGTTTATCCCCCGGGGGGCTCTCCTACAATGAGCAGTTCTTC. Translation gives CASSLSPGGLSYNEQFF.

V is TRBV15 and J is TRBJ2-7; TRBD1 matches at 7 bases. The ends lost 3 bases at V and 7 bases at J; junction bases unmatched: 9. The CDR3 is 14 residues long. The germline V gene has CDR1 LNHNV and CDR2 YYDKDF (reference sequence). CDR3: CATSRSLGGWEQYV. The DNA of the CDR3 is TGTGCCACCAGCAGGTCCCTAGGGGGCTGGGAGCAGTACGTC.

V usage is TRBV27 and J usage is TRBJ2-7, with TRBD1 matching 7 bases. From germline, CDR1 is MNHEY and CDR2 SMNVEV (reference sequence). J lost 7 bases, V lost 4 bases, and 10 bases had no gene match. The CDR3 totals 14 residues. The DNA of the CDR3 is TGTGCCAGCAGTTCGGGGACAGCCGTAATTGAGCAGTACTTC. Its translation is CASSSGTAVIEQYF.

There are many counts of this clonotype. The chain has TRBV7-8 and TRBJ1-5, with D tentatively TRBD1 (5 bases). Trimming took off 5 bases at V and 3 bases at J, with 14 bases between the two ends. Per germline, CDR1 SGHVS and CDR2 FQNEAQ. The CDR3 has 15 amino acids. The CDR3 here is CASSLGWGINQPQHF. CDR3 nucleotides: TGTGCCAGCAGCCTCGGATGGGGGATCAATCAGCCCCAGCATTTT.

At least ten counts were recorded for this clonotype. The genes are TRBV7-2 and TRBJ2-1; TRBD2 matches at 9 bases. Germline values: CDR1 SGHTA, CDR2 FQGNSA. Trimming cost V 7 bases and J 2 bases; bases outside gene matches: 9. This CDR3 region has 16 residues. CDR3 amino acids: CASNPWGGGAYNEQFF. The CDR3 DNA is TGTGCCAGCAACCCCTGGGGCGGGGGGGCCTACAATGAGCAGTTCTTC.

This clonotype was counted between two and nine times. The chain is built from TRBV28 and TRBJ2-3, with 11 bases lining up with TRBD2. Germline CDR1 and CDR2: MDHEN and SYDVKM. The CDR3 spans 17 residues. The V and J ends lost 3 bases and 2 bases, in that order; junction bases with no gene match: 7. This CDR3 is CASSFPTSGGLTDTQYF. The CDR3 DNA reads TGTGCCAGCAGTTTCCCAACTAGCGGGGGACTCACAGATACGCAGTATTTT. Variable domain in full (rest from reference TRBV28 and TRBJ2-3): DVKVTQSSRYLVKRTGEKVFLECVQDMDHENMFWYRQDPGLGLRLIYFSYDVKMKEKGDIPEGYSVSREKKERFSLILESASTNQTSMYLCASSFPTSGGLTDTQYFGPGTRLTVL.

This rearrangement joins TRBV6-2 or TRBV6-3 to TRBJ2-3; TRBD1 is a possible D gene (5 bases). This CDR3 comprises 15 residues. V lost 10 bases and J lost 2, with 19 bases in between. CDR1 is MNHEY, CDR2 SVGEGT, per germline. The CDR3 DNA is TGTGCCACCCTGAATATCCAAGGGGACACAGATACGCAGTATTTT. It yields the protein CATLNIQGDTDTQYF.

The V call is TRBV6-6, the J call TRBJ1-5; possibly TRBD1 for D (6 bases). This CDR3 contains 14 residues. V lost 5 bases and J 7 bases, leaving 15 bases between the germline ends. The germline gives CDR1 MNHNY, CDR2 SVGAGI (reference sequence). CDR3 coding DNA: TGTGCCAGCAGTCCCGGGACAACTATGCAGCCCCAGCATTTT. Its protein is CASSPGTTMQPQHF.

This clonotype was found many times. The chain has TRBV7-2 and TRBJ2-1, with a possible D match to TRBD1 (5 bases). Trimming cost V 7 bases and J 1 base, with 11 bases left between them. Per the germline V gene, CDR1 is SGHTA and CDR2 is FQGNSA. This CDR3 spans 14 amino acids. CDR3 residues: CASIPTDSYNEQFF. Written as DNA, the CDR3 is TGTGCCAGCATCCCGACAGATTCCTACAATGAGCAGTTCTTC.

This chain uses TRBV27 with TRBJ2-5; D not resolved. This CDR3 has 15 amino acids. Germline V gene data show CDR1 as MNHEY and CDR2 as SMNVEV (reference sequence). V gave up 6 bases and J gave up 4 bases, with 18 bases separating them. The CDR3: CASSTRHLPGETQYF. In DNA, the CDR3 is TGTGCCAGCAGCACAAGACATCTCCCTGGAGAGACCCAGTACTTC.

This clonotype was seen more than once but under ten times. The rearrangement joins TRBV6-2 or TRBV6-3 to TRBJ2-2; D might be TRBD1 (5 bases). Germline loops: CDR1 MNHEY, CDR2 SVGEGT. The CDR3 is 20 amino acids. Trimming took off 2 bases at V and 0 bases at J, with 22 bases between the two ends. CDR3 nucleotides: TGTGCCAGCAGTTACCGACCGGGCAGGGTAGTATGGGCGAACACCGGGGAGCTGTTTTTT. It encodes CASSYRPGRVVWANTGELFF.

V and J are TRBV15 and TRBJ2-3; TRBD1 or TRBD2 may be the D gene (6 bases each). Deletions cut 2 bases from V and 6 bases from J, with 18 bases between. The CDR3 contains 16 residues. From germline, CDR1 is LNHNV and CDR2 YYDKDF (reference sequence). CDR3 in amino acids: CATSRLFPGGADTQYF. CDR3 nucleotide sequence: TGTGCCACCAGCAGATTATTCCCCGGGGGCGCCGATACGCAGTATTTT.